These 11 T cell receptor beta chains were all obtained from the same sample, sequenced in a study of cytomegalovirus exposure and HLA in healthy donors. The PCR employed 60 Vbeta primers together with 13 Jbeta primers. TCRdb keeps only in-frame clones here, not all; method: immunoSEQ multiplex PCR. This sample has some 130,000 clones, with 70% to 80% found just once. The sequencing sample was made of PBMCs. These receptors originate from an older woman in good health and CMV-seronegative.

This clone was found a few times. The chain uses TRBV28 and TRBJ2-7, with 11 positions matching TRBD2. J lost 6 bases, V lost 6 bases, and 7 bases had no gene match. CDR1 MDHEN and CDR2 SYDVKM come from the germline V gene. The CDR3 covers 14 residues. CDR3 DNA: TGTGCCAGCAGCAAGACTAGCGGGATGGTCGAGCAGTACTTC. It yields the protein CASSKTSGMVEQYF.

CDR3 coding DNA: TGTGCCAGCAGTTCGTTGACTGGAGGTTGGCAGTATTTT. This codes for CASSSLTGGWQYF. The chain has TRBV6-5 and TRBJ2-3; D is possibly TRBD2 (5 bases). CDR3 size: 13 residues. Trimming pared 4 bases from V and 11 bases from J, leaving 16 bases between. Germline V gene data show CDR1 as MNHEY and CDR2 as SVGAGI.

The V call is TRBV30, the J call TRBJ2-3; a possible D gene is TRBD1 (6 bases). This CDR3 is 14 amino acids long. V lost 5 bases to trimming and J lost 0 bases, with 12 bases between them. Germline CDR1 reads GTSNPN; CDR2 reads SVGIG (reference sequence). CDR3 loop: CAWGQFRSTDTQYF. The CDR3 bases are TGTGCCTGGGGACAGTTCCGGAGCACAGATACGCAGTATTTT.

This chain uses TRBV5-8 with TRBJ1-2; 9 bases fit TRBD1. V gave up 4 bases and J gave up 4 bases; unmatched junction bases: 11. The CDR3 is made up of 16 amino acids. Germline V CDR1 and CDR2: SGHTS, YDEGEE. The CDR3 region has the DNA TGTGCCAGCAGCCCAAATACAGGGGGCGGTGGCTATGGCTACACCTTC. Its protein product is CASSPNTGGGGYGYTF.

The chain couples TRBV7-3 to TRBJ2-3, with 9 bases matching TRBD2. The ends lost 2 bases at V and 5 bases at J; junction bases unmatched: 5. The germline CDR1 and CDR2 sequences are SGHTA and FQGTGA. This CDR3 is 15 amino acids long. Written as DNA, the CDR3 is TGTGCCAGCAGCTTAGGGGCTAGCGGGGTAGATACGCAGTATTTT. Residues: CASSLGASGVDTQYF.

The J gene is TRBJ2-3, the V gene TRBV7-9, with 12 bases lining up with TRBD2. CDR3 length: 17 residues. CDR1 is SEHNR, CDR2 FQNEAQ, per germline (reference sequence). The J segment lost 4 bases and the V segment lost 6 bases, leaving 11 bases of the junction unmatched. DNA of the CDR3: TGTGCCAGCAGTCGGAGGGTAACTAGCGGGAGGCCAGATACGCAGTATTTT. Encoded protein: CASSRRVTSGRPDTQYF.

This clone came up a few times. The chain combines TRBV6-4 with TRBJ2-2, with D possibly being TRBD2 (5 bases). Germline CDR1 reads MRHNA; CDR2 reads SNTAGT. This CDR3 is 15 amino acids long. The V and J ends lost 3 bases and 6 bases respectively, with 14 bases between them. The DNA of the CDR3 is TGTGCCAGCAGTGAAAGGTGGGAGAGGCCCGGGGAGCTGTTTTTT. Translating gives CASSERWERPGELFF.

The chain carries TRBV27 and TRBJ1-2; 9 nucleotides agree with TRBD1. The CDR3 is 13 residues long. Germline V lookup: CDR1 MNHEY, CDR2 SMNVEV (reference sequence). Unmatched junction bases numbered 5, after V lost 5 bases and J lost 7 bases. CDR3 protein: CASSRDRVGGYTF. DNA of the CDR3: TGTGCCAGCAGTCGGGACAGGGTCGGTGGCTACACCTTC.

The chain employs TRBV9 and TRBJ2-3; 8 nucleotides agree with TRBD1. V was clipped by 4 bases and J by 5 bases; unmatched bases: 6. CDR1 is SGDLS and CDR2 is YYNGEE in the germline V gene. The CDR3 is 14 residues long. DNA of the CDR3: TGTGCCAGCAGCCCCAGGGGGCAGGGAGATACGCAGTATTTT. This codes for CASSPRGQGDTQYF.

The V call is TRBV6-1, the J call TRBJ2-3; 12 nucleotides match TRBD2. The CDR3 contains 15 residues. Germline lookup yields CDR1 MNHNS and CDR2 SASEGT. The ends lost 5 bases at V and 0 bases at J; junction bases unmatched: 0. The CDR3 bases are TGTGCCAGCAGTCTAGCGGGAGGGAGCACAGATACGCAGTATTTT. The encoded protein is CASSLAGGSTDTQYF.

The chain has TRBV28 and TRBJ2-5; 7 positions match TRBD2. The V and J ends lost 5 bases and 5 bases, in that order; junction bases with no gene match: 8. Germline loops: CDR1 MDHEN, CDR2 SYDVKM. This CDR3 region has 14 residues. The CDR3 coding sequence is TGTGCCAGCAGTGGAGCGGAGCGGGGTGAGACCCAGTACTTC. Its translation: CASSGAERGETQYF. Looking up the rest from reference TRBV28 and TRBJ2-5 gives the full variable domain: DVKVTQSSRYLVKRTGEKVFLECVQDMDHENMFWYRQDPGLGLRLIYFSYDVKMKEKGDIPEGYSVSREKKERFSLILESASTNQTSMYLCASSGAERGETQYFGPGTRLLVL.